This entry lists 20 T cell receptor beta chains sequenced from one sample in a study of cytomegalovirus exposure and HLA in healthy donors. Measured with immunoSEQ multiplex PCR; TCRdb has only the in-frame clones, and not every one. The table lists about 88,000 clones, approximately 84% of them singletons. The sample was PBMCs. These receptors originate from a woman aged 18-29 years in good health and CMV-seropositive.

This chain uses TRBV27 with TRBJ2-5; 12 bases are shared with TRBD2. This CDR3 contains 14 residues. Germline V CDR1 and CDR2: MNHEY, SMNVEV (reference sequence). V gave up 4 bases and J gave up 5 bases; unmatched junction bases: 2. CDR3 nucleotides: TGTGCCAGCAGTTCGACTAGCGGGGGTGAGACCCAGTACTTC. Residues: CASSSTSGGETQYF.

This clone was observed once. This sequence joins TRBV9 and TRBJ2-1, with 11 positions matching TRBD2. CDR3 length: 19 residues. The V segment lost 4 bases and the J segment 8 bases; nucleotides outside the gene matches: 20. Per germline, CDR1 SGDLS and CDR2 YYNGEE. CDR3 bases: TGTGCCAGCAGCCCACGGACGGGTCAGAGACTAGCGGGGTCCGATGAGCAGTTCTTC. Translation gives CASSPRTGQRLAGSDEQFF.

This clone showed up just a few times. The genes are TRBV7-6 and TRBJ2-4; D not resolved. The CDR3 runs 19 residues. Trimming removed 0 bases at V and 3 bases at J, with 21 bases between. Germline lookup yields CDR1 SGHVS and CDR2 FNYEAQ. CDR3 DNA sequence: TGTGCCAGCAGCTTAGCGGTCCCCGGTTTCTCATCTCTCAAAAACATTCAGTACTTC. This encodes CASSLAVPGFSSLKNIQYF.

The chain links TRBV20-1 to TRBJ2-5, with a weak D call TRBD2 (5 bases). In germline, CDR1 is DFQATT, CDR2 SNEGSKA (reference sequence). Trimming stripped 6 bases from V and 2 bases from J, with 7 bases between. The CDR3 runs 11 residues. CDR3 DNA sequence: TGCAGTGCCCCGGGGCAAGAGACCCAGTACTTC. As protein: CSAPGQETQYF.

The CDR3 DNA reads as TGTGCCTGGGCGGGACTAGCGGGGATAGACTCCTACAATGAGCAGTTCTTC. Protein sequence: CAWAGLAGIDSYNEQFF. This chain uses TRBV30 with TRBJ2-1; 13 bases are shared with TRBD2. Germline assignment: CDR1 GTSNPN and CDR2 SVGIG (reference sequence). There are 17 residues in the CDR3. Germline trimming cut 5 bases from V and 0 bases from J; bases unmatched to any gene: 7.

The chain recombines TRBV7-9 with TRBJ1-2, with D possibly matching TRBD1 (6 bases). The CDR3 covers 14 residues. Germline CDR1 reads SEHNR; CDR2 reads FQNEAQ (reference sequence). Trimming left V 5 bases short and J 0 bases short, with 10 bases between. CDR3: CASSPDRANYGYTF. In DNA form, the CDR3 reads TGTGCCAGCAGCCCGGACAGAGCTAACTATGGCTACACCTTC.

The V call is TRBV12-5, the J call TRBJ1-1; a possible D gene is TRBD1 (5 bases). Germline V gene data show CDR1 as LGHNT and CDR2 as FRNRAP. Trimming left V 3 bases short and J 2 bases short, with 13 bases between. The CDR3 totals 15 residues. In nucleotides, the CDR3 is TGTGCTAGTGGTTTTTCGTCAGGGCCTAACACTGAAGCTTTCTTT. This sequence encodes CASGFSSGPNTEAFF.

The chain links TRBV7-8 to TRBJ2-5; 13 bases agree with TRBD2. This CDR3 is 18 amino acids long. Germline CDR1 SGHVS, CDR2 FQNEAQ. V shed 4 bases and J 2 bases; nucleotides not matched to a gene: 10. The CDR3 DNA reads as TGTGCCAGCAGCTCCGGACTAGCGGGGGTGCTTATTCAAGAGACCCAGTACTTC. Translation gives CASSSGLAGVLIQETQYF.

V is TRBV19 and J is TRBJ2-2; tentative D call: TRBD1 (5 bases). V lost 0 bases and J lost 2, with 16 bases in between. The germline V gene encodes CDR1 LNHDA and CDR2 SQIVND (reference sequence). CDR3 length: 18 residues. This CDR3 is CASSIDFAAGSNTGELFF. The CDR3 DNA sequence: TGTGCCAGTAGTATAGATTTTGCGGCAGGGTCTAACACCGGGGAGCTGTTTTTT.

Only one count was recorded for this clone. J is TRBJ1-5 and V is TRBV10-3; TRBD1 matches at 9 bases. CDR1 is ENHRY, CDR2 SYGVKD, per germline. CDR3 length: 15 residues. After removal of 2 bases from V and 7 bases from J, the junction contained 6 bases not matched to a gene. CDR3 loop: CAISEQWTGDQPQHF. CDR3 sequence (DNA): TGTGCCATCAGTGAGCAGTGGACAGGGGACCAGCCCCAGCATTTT.

This chain uses TRBV6-1 with TRBJ2-7; TRBD1 agrees at 7 bases. The CDR3 consists of 15 residues. J lost 7 bases, V lost 3 bases, and 12 bases had no gene match. From germline, CDR1 is MNHNS and CDR2 SASEGT. The CDR3: CASSERGHGLREQYF. The CDR3 nucleotides are TGTGCCAGCAGTGAGAGGGGGCATGGCTTGAGGGAGCAGTACTTC.

The chain is built from TRBV6-1 and TRBJ1-5, with D uncertain. The CDR3 totals 15 residues. V shed 3 bases and J shed 0 bases, with 9 bases lying between them. CDR1 MNHNS and CDR2 SASEGT come from the germline V gene. The CDR3 loop is CASSDRRVSNQPQHF. CDR3 bases: TGTGCCAGCAGTGATCGGAGGGTTAGCAATCAGCCCCAGCATTTT.

The gene calls are TRBV2 and TRBJ1-2; TRBD1 aligns across 7 bases. The CDR3 is 16 amino acids. J gave up 2 bases and V 4 bases, and 10 bases lay outside the gene matches. Germline V lookup: CDR1 SNHLY, CDR2 FYNNEI. Here the CDR3 reads CASSGESPGQNYGYTF. The CDR3 DNA reads TGTGCCAGCAGTGGAGAGTCACCGGGACAGAACTATGGCTACACCTTC.

This clone was counted only a few times. The CDR3 DNA sequence: TGTGCCAGCAGTCGGACAGACTATGGCTACACCTTC. Its translation is CASSRTDYGYTF. The V and J genes are TRBV2 and TRBJ1-2; TRBD1 is a possible D gene (6 bases). The CDR3 is 12 residues long. With 5 bases removed from V and 3 bases from J, the gap between germline ends came to 7 bases. Germline V gene sequence: CDR1 SNHLY, CDR2 FYNNEI.

The chain couples TRBV27 to TRBJ1-5; possibly TRBD1 for D (6 bases). The germline V gene encodes CDR1 MNHEY and CDR2 SMNVEV (reference sequence). CDR3 size: 14 residues. Deletions cut 5 bases from V and 3 bases from J, with 11 bases between. CDR3: CASSQDRYNQPQHF. The CDR3 DNA follows: TGTGCCAGCAGTCAGGACAGATACAATCAGCCCCAGCATTTT.

This clone occurred a few times. CDR3 amino acids: CASSYTLGQYEQYF. The CDR3 DNA reads as TGTGCCAGCAGTTACACCCTTGGGCAATACGAGCAGTACTTC. The chain couples TRBV6-5 to TRBJ2-7; D is undetermined. CDR3 length equals 14 residues. V dropped 2 bases and J dropped 4 bases, with 12 bases sitting between them. The germline V gene has CDR1 MNHEY and CDR2 SVGAGI.

The chain carries TRBV27 and TRBJ2-1, with 10 positions matching TRBD2. Germline V gives CDR1 MNHEY, CDR2 SMNVEV (reference sequence). The CDR3 spans 13 residues. Trimming took 11 bases from V and 5 from J; bases not matched to a gene: 6. The CDR3 is CAAQRGGDNEQFF. CDR3 nucleotides: TGTGCCGCCCAGCGGGGGGGGGACAATGAGCAGTTCTTC.

The CDR3 reads CASSYTGTVYEQYF. The DNA for the CDR3 is TGTGCCAGCAGCTATACCGGGACAGTGTACGAGCAGTACTTC. The J gene is TRBJ2-7, the V gene TRBV7-9; 7 nucleotides align to TRBD1. Per germline, CDR1 SEHNR and CDR2 FQNEAQ (reference sequence). V shed 4 bases, J shed 4 bases, and the junction held 7 bases outside the gene matches. There are 14 residues in the CDR3.

This chain joins TRBV6-5 and TRBJ2-7, with D unresolved. This CDR3 comprises 15 residues. V gave up 0 bases and J gave up 4 bases, with 13 bases separating them. Germline loops: CDR1 MNHEY, CDR2 SVGAGI. The CDR3 coding sequence is TGTGCCAGCAGTTACTCGATTACAGACCCTTACGAGCAGTACTTC. It is translated as CASSYSITDPYEQYF.

V and J are TRBV19 and TRBJ2-5; TRBD1 is a possible D gene (6 bases). Germline-derived CDR1 and CDR2 are LNHDA and SQIVND (reference sequence). The V end was cut by 3 bases, the J end by 2 bases, with 10 bases between. This CDR3 is built from 14 residues. DNA for the CDR3: TGTGCCAGTAGTATCCAGGGGATTCAAGAGACCCAGTACTTC. It specifies CASSIQGIQETQYF.